The 26 T cell receptor beta chains given below trace back to one sample, sequenced in a study of OX40 agonist ivuxolimab in advanced cancers. Assay: immunoSEQ multiplex PCR; the TCRdb copy retains only in-frame clones and omits some. The sample includes fewer than 11,000 clones, over 65% of them seen just once. The sequencing used CD4+ or CD8+ T cells sorted from blood, collected in a trial of the OX40 agonist ivuxolimab. The receptors were gathered from an adult with an advanced solid tumor such as melanoma, head and neck, liver or kidney cancer.

This chain links TRBV4-3 with TRBJ2-1; D uncertain. Per the germline V gene, CDR1 is LGHNA and CDR2 is YSLEER. The CDR3 spans 14 residues. The V end lost 1 base, the J end lost 8 bases, and 12 bases lay between the germline ends. CDR3 coding DNA: TGCGCCAGCAGCCAAGGGTTACGTAACCATGAGCAGTTCTTC. Translated: CASSQGLRNHEQFF.

This chain links TRBV21-1 with TRBJ2-3; the D call TRBD1 from the table was never checked on the DNA. TRBV21-1 is shown as a pseudogene. The CDR3 extends over 16 amino acids. The DNA for the CDR3 is TGTGCCAGCAGCAAAGGGGGCCAGGGGAAGGCAGATACGCAGTATTTT. It codes for CASSKGGQGKADTQYF.

This clone came up once. The rearrangement uses TRBV4-3 and TRBJ2-3, with TRBD2 as a possible D gene (6 bases). V dropped 0 bases and J dropped 2 bases, with 12 bases sitting between them. The CDR3 is 16 amino acids. Per germline, CDR1 LGHNA and CDR2 YSLEER. CDR3 in DNA: TGCGCCAGCAGCCAAGATGGAGGGGACCTCACAGATACGCAGTATTTT. Its translation: CASSQDGGDLTDTQYF.

The V gene is TRBV5-6, the J gene TRBJ1-2; D ambiguous. The CDR3 has 14 residues. Trimming left V 4 bases short and J 4 bases short, with 14 bases between. CDR1 is SGHDT and CDR2 is YYEEEE in the germline V gene. The CDR3 coding sequence is TGTGCCAGCAGCCGCCCGTGGGCGACCTATGGCTACACCTTC. This codes for CASSRPWATYGYTF.

There are a few counts of this clone. The chain carries TRBV6-1 and TRBJ1-6; D perhaps matches TRBD1 (5 bases). The V gene lost 7 bases and the J gene lost 8 bases, with 18 bases spanning the gap. Germline V gene data show CDR1 as MNHNS and CDR2 as SASEGT. This CDR3 region has 15 residues. CDR3 nucleotide sequence: TGTGCCAGCAATCCTGACAGTAAGTCGGATTCACCCCTCCACTTT. Amino acids: CASNPDSKSDSPLHF.

This chain connects TRBV4-3 to TRBJ2-3; D is possibly TRBD1 or TRBD2 (5 bases each). This CDR3 has 13 amino acids. The ends were cut back, 4 bases at V and 1 base at J, with 6 bases in the middle. Per germline, CDR1 LGHNA and CDR2 YSLEER. CDR3 loop: CASSRGGTDTQYF. CDR3 nucleotides: TGCGCCAGCAGCCGAGGGGGCACAGATACGCAGTATTTT.

V is TRBV5-6 and J is TRBJ2-1, with 8 nucleotides matching TRBD2. Germline V CDR1 and CDR2: SGHDT, YYEEEE. V shed 3 bases, J shed 8 bases, and the junction held 7 bases outside the gene matches. The CDR3 contains 14 residues. The DNA of the CDR3 is TGTGCCAGCAGCTGGGGGACTAGTAGCTATGAGCAGTTCTTC. This sequence encodes CASSWGTSSYEQFF.

This chain joins TRBV7-3 and TRBJ1-5; 12 bases match TRBD1. CDR3 size: 18 residues. V trimming: 5 bases; J trimming: 1 base; junction bases outside the gene matches: 9. The germline gives CDR1 SGHTA, CDR2 FQGTGA. CDR3 nucleotides: TGTGCCAGCAGCCCCGGGACAGGGGGCCTTCTAAGCAATCAGCCCCAGCATTTT. Translating gives CASSPGTGGLLSNQPQHF.

The table lists this clone with a few counts. The chain carries TRBV9 and TRBJ1-3, with unresolved D. Trimming removed 3 bases at V and 0 bases at J, with 4 bases between. Germline loops: CDR1 SGDLS, CDR2 YYNGEE. The CDR3 length is 13 residues. CDR3 coding DNA: TGTGCCAGCAGCGCACTCTCTGGAAACACCATATATTTT. Translation gives CASSALSGNTIYF.

In this sample, this clone turned up once. The chain is built from TRBV2 and TRBJ1-5; 9 bases fit TRBD1. Germline V lookup: CDR1 SNHLY, CDR2 FYNNEI. This CDR3 region has 18 residues. Trimming cost V 4 bases and J 0 bases; bases outside gene matches: 10. The CDR3 sequence: CASSVGTGPIDSNQPQHF. The DNA of the CDR3 is TGTGCCAGCAGTGTGGGGACAGGGCCAATCGATAGCAATCAGCCCCAGCATTTT.

This clone was seen only a few times. The rearrangement uses TRBV13 and TRBJ2-7; unclear D gene. V lost 2 bases to trimming and J lost 1 base, with 6 bases between them. This CDR3 is built from 13 residues. Germline-derived CDR1 and CDR2 are PRHDT and FYEKMQ (reference sequence). The CDR3 DNA follows: TGTGCCAGCAGCTTATGGGGTTCCTACGAGCAGTACTTC. This gives the protein CASSLWGSYEQYF. Complete variable domain (other parts from reference TRBV13 and TRBJ2-7): AAGVIQSPRHLIKEKRETATLKCYPIPRHDTVYWYQQGPGQDPQFLISFYEKMQSDKGSIPDRFSAQQFSDYHSELNMSSLELGDSALYFCASSLWGSYEQYFGPGTRLTVT.

The chain combines TRBV4-1 with TRBJ2-5; 7 nucleotides line up with TRBD1. Germline lookup yields CDR1 MGHRA and CDR2 YSYEKL. This CDR3 is built from 16 residues. V lost 8 bases to trimming and J lost 2 bases; unmatched junction nucleotides: 14. CDR3 amino acids: CASGKRTGAQQETQYF. The CDR3 DNA reads as TGCGCCAGCGGTAAACGGACAGGAGCCCAACAAGAGACCCAGTACTTC.

This rearrangement joins TRBV4-1 to TRBJ2-7, with 9 bases fitting TRBD1. The germline CDR1 and CDR2 sequences are MGHRA and YSYEKL. V lost 3 bases, J lost 0 bases, and 6 bases stayed unmatched. The CDR3 is 16 amino acids. The chain's CDR3 is CASSHRGQGASYEQYF. In DNA form, the CDR3 reads TGCGCCAGCAGCCACCGGGGACAGGGTGCCTCCTACGAGCAGTACTTC.

The chain recombines TRBV9 with TRBJ1-4; TRBD1 agrees at 7 bases. The CDR3 runs to 15 residues. V lost 3 bases, J lost 8 bases, and 10 bases stayed unmatched. CDR1 is SGDLS and CDR2 is YYNGEE in the germline V gene. CDR3 nucleotide sequence: TGTGCCAGCAGCGAGGCTACAGGGGAATGGGAAAAACTGTTTTTT. Its protein is CASSEATGEWEKLFF.

This chain joins TRBV25-1 and TRBJ2-7; D remains ambiguous. Germline V CDR1 and CDR2: MGHDK, SYGVNS. Trimming cost V 1 base and J 4 bases, with 5 bases left between them. CDR3 length: 12 amino acids. The CDR3 loop reads CASSELGYEQYF. The CDR3, as DNA: TGTGCCAGCAGTGAATTGGGGTACGAGCAGTACTTC.

The rearrangement joins TRBV29-1 to TRBJ2-7; D is unresolved. The CDR3 totals 11 residues. V was cut by 5 bases and J by 3 bases, with 8 bases left in between. Germline assignment: CDR1 SQVTM and CDR2 ANQGSEA. This CDR3 reads CSVSVNYEQYF. The CDR3 DNA reads TGCAGCGTTTCAGTGAACTACGAGCAGTACTTC.

The rearrangement links TRBV20-1 to TRBJ1-1, with 9 bases aligning to TRBD1. Germline trimming cut 6 bases from V and 11 bases from J; bases unmatched to any gene: 4. The CDR3 has 10 amino acids. Germline assignment: CDR1 DFQATT and CDR2 SNEGSKA (reference sequence). CDR3 region: CSAPGTGAFF. CDR3 in DNA: TGCAGTGCCCCCGGGACAGGGGCTTTCTTT.

The chain is built from TRBV4-3 and TRBJ2-7; the D gene is possibly TRBD2 (5 bases). V lost 0 bases and J 10 bases, leaving 10 bases between the germline ends. CDR1 and CDR2 from the germline V gene are LGHNA and YSLEER. The CDR3 totals 12 residues. CDR3 region: CASSQDERVQYF. The DNA for the CDR3 is TGCGCCAGCAGCCAAGATGAGAGGGTACAGTACTTC.

The rearrangement uses TRBV19 and TRBJ2-1; D remains unclear. Trimming removed 0 bases from V and 5 bases from J, with 11 bases in between. The CDR3 covers 15 residues. Germline-derived CDR1 and CDR2 are LNHDA and SQIVND (reference sequence). CDR3 protein: CASSIDPRFNNEQFF. The CDR3 bases are TGTGCCAGTAGTATAGATCCGAGATTCAACAATGAGCAGTTCTTC. The whole variable domain, remainder taken from reference TRBV19 and TRBJ2-1, is DGGITQSPKYLFRKEGQNVTLSCEQNLNHDAMYWYRQDPGQGLRLIYYSQIVNDFQKGDIAEGYSVSREKKESFPLTVTSAQKNPTAFYLCASSIDPRFNNEQFFGPGTRLTVL.

This chain's CDR3 is CASSPAGGTDTQYF. The CDR3 DNA follows: TGTGCCAGTAGTCCAGCGGGGGGCACAGATACGCAGTATTTT. The chain has TRBV19 and TRBJ2-3; TRBD2 matches 8 bases. Trimming removed 5 bases from V and 1 base from J; junction bases left unmatched: 2. CDR3 length equals 14 residues. The germline CDR1 and CDR2 sequences are LNHDA and SQIVND (reference sequence).

The chain employs TRBV7-9 and TRBJ2-7; D unresolved. This CDR3 has 14 amino acids. Between the trimmed V and J ends, which lost 0 bases and 4 bases, there was a span of 10 bases. CDR1 is SEHNR, CDR2 FQNEAQ, per germline (reference sequence). CDR3 nucleotide sequence: TGTGCCAGCAGCTTAGCGGTGGGAATTTACGAGCAGTACTTC. This gives the protein CASSLAVGIYEQYF.

V is TRBV7-9 and J is TRBJ2-1; 7 bases align to TRBD2. Trimming at V came to 5 bases and at J to 0 bases, leaving 4 bases not matched to a gene. Germline V gene data show CDR1 as SEHNR and CDR2 as FQNEAQ (reference sequence). The CDR3 runs 15 residues. The CDR3 reads CASSPSGGSYNEQFF. CDR3 nucleotide sequence: TGTGCCAGCAGCCCTAGCGGAGGCTCCTACAATGAGCAGTTCTTC.

V usage is TRBV28 and J usage is TRBJ2-3; D uncertain. The CDR3 is 12 amino acids. Germline lookup yields CDR1 MDHEN and CDR2 SYDVKM. V was shortened by 3 bases and J by 6 bases, with 7 bases between the two germline ends. The DNA of the CDR3 is TGTGCCAGCAGTTTCACTCTGGATACGCAGTATTTT. Its protein is CASSFTLDTQYF. Based on the CDR3 plus reference TRBV28 and TRBJ2-3, the full variable domain is DVKVTQSSRYLVKRTGEKVFLECVQDMDHENMFWYRQDPGLGLRLIYFSYDVKMKEKGDIPEGYSVSREKKERFSLILESASTNQTSMYLCASSFTLDTQYFGPGTRLTVL.

Only one count was recorded for this clone. The CDR3 region has the DNA TGTGCCAGCAGCCAAGATATGGGCAGAGGCACAGATACGCAGTATTTT. Protein product: CASSQDMGRGTDTQYF. The V call is TRBV4-2, the J call TRBJ2-3; D remains ambiguous. The V and J ends lost 0 bases and 1 base respectively, with 11 bases between them. The CDR3 runs to 16 residues. Looked up from germline, CDR1 is LGHNA and CDR2 is YNFKEQ.

J is TRBJ1-2 and V is TRBV2; 11 nucleotides align to TRBD1. CDR3 size: 18 residues. CDR1 is SNHLY, CDR2 FYNNEI, per germline. Trimming took 9 bases from V and 1 from J; bases not matched to a gene: 16. CDR3 amino acids: CARDRGQEAGTHNYGYTF. As DNA, the CDR3 is TGTGCCAGGGACAGGGGGCAAGAGGCCGGTACTCATAACTATGGCTACACCTTC.

V usage is TRBV28 and J usage is TRBJ2-5, with D possibly matching TRBD2 (6 bases). The CDR3 has 13 residues. V lost 3 bases and J 5 bases, leaving 10 bases between the germline ends. Germline CDR1 MDHEN, CDR2 SYDVKM. CDR3 coding DNA: TGTGCCAGCAGTTTCGTCGGAGGGGAGACCCAGTACTTC. It encodes CASSFVGGETQYF.